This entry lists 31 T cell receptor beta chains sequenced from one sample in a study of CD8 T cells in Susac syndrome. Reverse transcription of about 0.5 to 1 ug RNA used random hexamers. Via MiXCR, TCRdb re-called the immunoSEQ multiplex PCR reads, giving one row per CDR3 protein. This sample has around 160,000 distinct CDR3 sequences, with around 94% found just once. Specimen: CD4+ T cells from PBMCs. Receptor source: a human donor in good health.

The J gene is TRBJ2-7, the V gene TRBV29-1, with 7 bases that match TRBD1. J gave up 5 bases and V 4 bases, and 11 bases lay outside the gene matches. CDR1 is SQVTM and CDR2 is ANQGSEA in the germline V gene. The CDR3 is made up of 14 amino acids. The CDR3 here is CSVVDRTQPHEQYF. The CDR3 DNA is TGCAGCGTTGTGGACAGGACTCAGCCTCACGAGCAGTACTTC.

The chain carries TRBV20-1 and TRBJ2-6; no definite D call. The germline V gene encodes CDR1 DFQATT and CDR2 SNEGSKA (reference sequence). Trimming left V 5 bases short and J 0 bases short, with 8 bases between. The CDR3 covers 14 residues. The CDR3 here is CSARLSSGANVLTF. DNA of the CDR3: TGCAGTGCTCGCCTGAGCTCTGGGGCCAACGTCCTGACTTTC.

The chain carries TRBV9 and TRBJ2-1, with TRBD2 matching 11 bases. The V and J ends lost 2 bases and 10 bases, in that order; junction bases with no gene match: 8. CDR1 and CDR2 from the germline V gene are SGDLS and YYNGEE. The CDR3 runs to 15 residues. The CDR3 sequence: CASSVGTSGPQEQFF. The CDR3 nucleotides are TGTGCCAGCAGCGTGGGGACTAGCGGCCCTCAGGAGCAGTTCTTC.

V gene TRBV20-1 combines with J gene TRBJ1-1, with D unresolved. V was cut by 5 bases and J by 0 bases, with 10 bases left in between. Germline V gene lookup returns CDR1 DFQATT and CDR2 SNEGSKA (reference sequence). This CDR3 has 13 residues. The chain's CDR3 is CSAGRAMNTEAFF. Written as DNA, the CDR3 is TGCAGTGCTGGGAGAGCGATGAACACTGAAGCTTTCTTT.

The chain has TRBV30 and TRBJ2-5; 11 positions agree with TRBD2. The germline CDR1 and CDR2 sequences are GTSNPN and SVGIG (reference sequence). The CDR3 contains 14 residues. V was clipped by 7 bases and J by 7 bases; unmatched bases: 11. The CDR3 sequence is CAYRVAGGPGTQYF. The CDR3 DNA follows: TGTGCCTACCGGGTAGCGGGGGGGCCGGGGACCCAGTACTTC.

The CDR3: CASSPTGPNTEAFF. The CDR3 DNA reads TGTGCCAGCAGTCCTACGGGCCCGAACACTGAAGCTTTCTTT. The V and J genes are TRBV6-6 and TRBJ1-1; D is uncertain. The CDR3 loop spans 14 amino acids. V was shortened by 5 bases and J by 1 base, with 11 bases between the two germline ends. CDR1 is MNHNY, CDR2 SVGAGI, per germline (reference sequence).

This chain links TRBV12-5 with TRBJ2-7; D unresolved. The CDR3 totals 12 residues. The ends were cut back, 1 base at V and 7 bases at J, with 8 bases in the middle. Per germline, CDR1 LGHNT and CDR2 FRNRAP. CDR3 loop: CASGLEGWEQYF. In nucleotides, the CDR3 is TGTGCTAGTGGTTTGGAGGGTTGGGAGCAGTACTTC.

The CDR3, as DNA: TGCGCCAGCAGCCAAGATCGGGATTCCCACTATGGCTACACCTTC. This sequence encodes CASSQDRDSHYGYTF. This chain links TRBV4-3 with TRBJ1-2, with no clear D. Trimming shortened V by 0 bases and J by 3 bases, and 11 bases separated the two germline ends. This CDR3 spans 15 amino acids. From germline, CDR1 is LGHNA and CDR2 YSLEER.

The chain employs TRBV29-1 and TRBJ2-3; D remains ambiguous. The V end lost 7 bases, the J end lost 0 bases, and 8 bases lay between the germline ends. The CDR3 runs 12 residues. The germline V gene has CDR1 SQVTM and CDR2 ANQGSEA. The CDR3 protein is CSGGRSTDTQYF. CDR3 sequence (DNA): TGCAGCGGAGGACGTAGCACAGATACGCAGTATTTT.

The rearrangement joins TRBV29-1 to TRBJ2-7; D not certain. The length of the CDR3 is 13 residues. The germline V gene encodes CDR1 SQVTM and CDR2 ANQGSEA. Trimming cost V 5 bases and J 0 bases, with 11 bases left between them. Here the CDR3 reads CSVYDTSSYEQYF. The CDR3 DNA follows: TGCAGCGTTTACGACACATCCTCCTACGAGCAGTACTTC.

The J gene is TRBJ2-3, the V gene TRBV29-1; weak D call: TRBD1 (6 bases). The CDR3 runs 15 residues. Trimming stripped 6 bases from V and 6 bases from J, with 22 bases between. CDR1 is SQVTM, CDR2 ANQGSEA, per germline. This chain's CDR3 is CSVQIQGKGMDTQYF. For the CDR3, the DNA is TGCAGCGTCCAGATCCAGGGGAAGGGGATGGATACGCAGTATTTT.

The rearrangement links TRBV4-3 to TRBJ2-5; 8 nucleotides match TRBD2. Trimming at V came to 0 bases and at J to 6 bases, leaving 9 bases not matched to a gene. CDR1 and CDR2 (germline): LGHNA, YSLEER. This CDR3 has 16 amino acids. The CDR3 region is CASSQDPGRGGQTQYF. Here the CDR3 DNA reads TGCGCCAGCAGCCAAGATCCGGGACGGGGGGGCCAGACCCAGTACTTC.

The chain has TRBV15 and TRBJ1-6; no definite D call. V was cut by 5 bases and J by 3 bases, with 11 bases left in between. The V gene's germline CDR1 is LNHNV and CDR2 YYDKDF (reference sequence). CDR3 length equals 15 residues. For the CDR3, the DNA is TGTGCCACCAGCGCCCAGGACGGCTATAATTCACCCCTCCACTTT. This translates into CATSAQDGYNSPLHF.

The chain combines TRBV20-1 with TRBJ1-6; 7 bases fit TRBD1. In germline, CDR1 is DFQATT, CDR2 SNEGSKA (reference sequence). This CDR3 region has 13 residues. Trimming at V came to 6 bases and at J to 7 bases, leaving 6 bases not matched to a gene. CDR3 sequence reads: CSAFRDRNSPLHF. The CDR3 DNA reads TGCAGTGCATTCCGGGACAGAAATTCACCCCTCCACTTT.

The CDR3 loop is CASGGRTWTGSSYEQYF. The CDR3 DNA is TGCGCCAGCGGTGGGCGGACATGGACAGGGTCGTCCTACGAGCAGTACTTC. The chain employs TRBV4-3 and TRBJ2-7, with TRBD1 matching 8 bases. This CDR3 is built from 17 residues. Looked up from germline, CDR1 is LGHNA and CDR2 is YSLEER. V lost 8 bases and J lost 1; bases outside the gene matches: 16.

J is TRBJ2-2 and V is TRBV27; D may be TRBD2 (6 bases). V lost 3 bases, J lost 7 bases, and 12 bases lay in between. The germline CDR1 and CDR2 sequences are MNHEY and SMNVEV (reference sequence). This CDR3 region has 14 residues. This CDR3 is CASSLRRGDGELFF. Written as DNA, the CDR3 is TGTGCCAGCAGTTTGAGGAGGGGAGACGGGGAGCTGTTTTTT.

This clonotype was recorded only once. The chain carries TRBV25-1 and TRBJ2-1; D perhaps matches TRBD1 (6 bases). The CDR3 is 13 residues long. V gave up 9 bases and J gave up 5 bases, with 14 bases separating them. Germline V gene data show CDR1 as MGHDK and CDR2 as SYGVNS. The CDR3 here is CASLIQGNNEQFF. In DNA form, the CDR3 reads TGTGCCAGTCTTATACAGGGTAACAATGAGCAGTTCTTC.

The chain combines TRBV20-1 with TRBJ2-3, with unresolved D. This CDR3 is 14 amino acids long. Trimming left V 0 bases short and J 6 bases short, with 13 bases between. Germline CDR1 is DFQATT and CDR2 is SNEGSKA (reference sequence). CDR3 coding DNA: TGCAGTGCTAGAGATCGGAGAAGGTCGGATACGCAGTATTTT. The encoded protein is CSARDRRRSDTQYF.

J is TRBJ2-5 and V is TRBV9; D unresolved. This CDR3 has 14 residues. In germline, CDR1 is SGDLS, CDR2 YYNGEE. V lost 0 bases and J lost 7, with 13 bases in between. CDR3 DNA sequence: TGTGCCAGCAGCGTAGGGAGAGCAGGCGGGACCCAGTACTTC. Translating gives CASSVGRAGGTQYF.

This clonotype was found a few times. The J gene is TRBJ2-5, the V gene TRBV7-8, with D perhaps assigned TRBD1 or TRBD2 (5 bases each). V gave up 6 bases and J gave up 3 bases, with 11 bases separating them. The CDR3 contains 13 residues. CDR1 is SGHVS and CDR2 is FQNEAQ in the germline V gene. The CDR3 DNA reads TGTGCCAGCAGTTCTAGAGGGGAAGAGACCCAGTACTTC. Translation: CASSSRGEETQYF.

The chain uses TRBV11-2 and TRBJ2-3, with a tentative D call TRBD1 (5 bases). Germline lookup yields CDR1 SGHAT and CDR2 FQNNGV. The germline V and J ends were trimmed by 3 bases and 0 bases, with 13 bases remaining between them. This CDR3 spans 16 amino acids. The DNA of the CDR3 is TGTGCCAGCAGCTTCGGCAGGGAAAGTAGCACAGATACGCAGTATTTT. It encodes CASSFGRESSTDTQYF.

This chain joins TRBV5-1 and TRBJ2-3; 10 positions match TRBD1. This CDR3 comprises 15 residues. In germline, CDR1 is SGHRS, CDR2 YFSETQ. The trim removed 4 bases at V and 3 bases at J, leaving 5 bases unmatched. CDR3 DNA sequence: TGCGCCAGCAGCGCCCGGACAGGGGGAACAGATACGCAGTATTTT. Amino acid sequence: CASSARTGGTDTQYF.

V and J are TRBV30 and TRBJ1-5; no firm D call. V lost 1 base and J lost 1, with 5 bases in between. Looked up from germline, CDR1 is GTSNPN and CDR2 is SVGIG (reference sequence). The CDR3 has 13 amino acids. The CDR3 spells CAWSGKSNQPQHF. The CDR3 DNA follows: TGTGCCTGGAGTGGAAAGAGCAATCAGCCCCAGCATTTT.

CDR3 in DNA: TGCAGCGTTGAAGGATGGCGGGGTCGAGAGACCCAGTACTTC. It translates to CSVEGWRGRETQYF. The V gene is TRBV29-1, the J gene TRBJ2-5, with D perhaps TRBD2 (6 bases). V lost 1 base to trimming and J lost 4 bases, with 13 bases between them. The CDR3 has 14 amino acids. Germline V lookup: CDR1 SQVTM, CDR2 ANQGSEA. Drawing the rest from reference TRBV29-1 and TRBJ2-5, the complete variable domain is SAVISQKPSRDICQRGTSLTIQCQVDSQVTMMFWYRQQPGQSLTLIATANQGSEATYESGFVIDKFPISRPNLTFSTLTVSNMSPEDSSIYLCSVEGWRGRETQYFGPGTRLLVL.

For the CDR3, the DNA is TGTGCCTGGACCACGGGACAGGGGCTCGCCCTCCACTTT. Translating it yields CAWTTGQGLALHF. The chain joins TRBV30 to TRBJ1-6, with 10 bases aligning to TRBD1. CDR3 size: 13 residues. Trimming took 4 bases from V and 14 from J; bases not matched to a gene: 8. The germline V gene encodes CDR1 GTSNPN and CDR2 SVGIG (reference sequence).

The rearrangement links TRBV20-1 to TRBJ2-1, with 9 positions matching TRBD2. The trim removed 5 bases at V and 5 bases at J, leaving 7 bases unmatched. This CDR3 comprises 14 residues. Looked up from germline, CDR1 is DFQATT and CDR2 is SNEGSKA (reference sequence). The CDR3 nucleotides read TGCAGTGCTGGGCAGCGGGGGGCACACAATGAGCAGTTCTTC. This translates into CSAGQRGAHNEQFF.

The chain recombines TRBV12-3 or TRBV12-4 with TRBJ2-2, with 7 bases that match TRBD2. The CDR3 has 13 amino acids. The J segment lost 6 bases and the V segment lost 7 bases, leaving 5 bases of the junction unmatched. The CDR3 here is CASIKRGAGELFF. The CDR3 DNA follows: TGTGCCAGCATTAAACGGGGGGCCGGGGAGCTGTTTTTT.

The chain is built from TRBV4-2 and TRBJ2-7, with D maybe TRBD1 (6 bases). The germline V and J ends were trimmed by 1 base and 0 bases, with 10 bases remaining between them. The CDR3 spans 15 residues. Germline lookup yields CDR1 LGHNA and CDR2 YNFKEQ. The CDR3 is CASSQAMTGSYEQYF. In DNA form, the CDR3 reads TGTGCCAGCAGCCAAGCTATGACAGGCTCCTACGAGCAGTACTTC.

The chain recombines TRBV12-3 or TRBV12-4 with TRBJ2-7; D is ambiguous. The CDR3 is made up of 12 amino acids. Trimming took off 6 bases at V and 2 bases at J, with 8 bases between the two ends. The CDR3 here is CASSVRPYEQYF. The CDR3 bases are TGTGCCAGCAGCGTGCGACCCTACGAGCAGTACTTC.

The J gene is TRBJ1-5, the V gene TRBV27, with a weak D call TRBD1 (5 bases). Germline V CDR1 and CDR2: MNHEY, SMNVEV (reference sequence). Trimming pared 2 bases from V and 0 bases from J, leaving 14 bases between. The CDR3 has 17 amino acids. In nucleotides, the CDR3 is TGTGCCAGCAGTTTAGGGGGGGGAGGTTATAGCAATCAGCCCCAGCATTTT. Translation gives CASSLGGGGYSNQPQHF.

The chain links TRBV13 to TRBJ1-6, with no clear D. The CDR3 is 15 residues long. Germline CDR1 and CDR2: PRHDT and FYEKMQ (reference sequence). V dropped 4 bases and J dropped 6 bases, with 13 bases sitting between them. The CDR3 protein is CASSSSRGLNSPLHF. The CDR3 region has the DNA TGTGCCAGCAGCTCCTCACGGGGTCTTAATTCACCCCTCCACTTT.